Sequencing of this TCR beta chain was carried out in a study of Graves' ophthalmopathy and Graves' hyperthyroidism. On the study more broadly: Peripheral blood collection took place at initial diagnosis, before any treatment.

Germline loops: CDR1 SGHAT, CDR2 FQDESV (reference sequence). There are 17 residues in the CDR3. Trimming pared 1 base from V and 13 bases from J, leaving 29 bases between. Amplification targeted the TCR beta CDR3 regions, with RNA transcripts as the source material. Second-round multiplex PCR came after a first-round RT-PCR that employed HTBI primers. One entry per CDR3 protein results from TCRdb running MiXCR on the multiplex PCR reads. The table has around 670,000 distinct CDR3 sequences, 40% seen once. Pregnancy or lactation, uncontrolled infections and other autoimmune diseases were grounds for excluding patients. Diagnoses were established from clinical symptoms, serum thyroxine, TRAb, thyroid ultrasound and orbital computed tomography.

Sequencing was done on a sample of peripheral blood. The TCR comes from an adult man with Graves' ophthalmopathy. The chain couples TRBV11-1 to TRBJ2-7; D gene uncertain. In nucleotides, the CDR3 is TGTGCCAGCAGCTTAGGATCTGTGAGGACCGTCGTAGACGGACCATACTTC. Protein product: CASSLGSVRTVVDGPYF.